Presented here are 17 T cell receptor beta chains from one specimen sequenced in a study of CD8 T cells in ankylosing spondylitis. Using its own MiXCR run on the 5' RACE reads, TCRdb lists one record per CDR3 protein. The table lists about 240,000 distinct CDR3 sequences, roughly 8.2% of them singletons, with around 4.9% in the top ten. Sequenced: blood, either unsorted or a sorted T cell fraction (not recorded which). The receptors derive from a female donor with ankylosing spondylitis or in good health (not recorded which).

This clonotype was found a few times. The V call is TRBV10-3, the J call TRBJ2-3; D not certain. V dropped 10 bases and J dropped 1 base, with 12 bases sitting between them. This CDR3 spans 13 amino acids. CDR1 is ENHRY, CDR2 SYGVKD, per germline. The CDR3 DNA is TGTGCCAGCTCCGACGCTGGCACAGATACGCAGTATTTT. This gives the protein CASSDAGTDTQYF.

At least ten counts were recorded for this clonotype. The chain has TRBV27 and TRBJ2-7; weak D call: TRBD2 (5 bases). Per the germline V gene, CDR1 is MNHEY and CDR2 is SMNVEV (reference sequence). V lost 5 bases to trimming and J lost 1 base, with 9 bases between them. The CDR3 has 13 residues. CDR3 DNA sequence: TGTGCCAGCAGTCCCGGGGTATCCTACGAGCAGTACTTC. Amino acids: CASSPGVSYEQYF.

This chain uses TRBV20-1 with TRBJ2-7; 16 nucleotides line up with TRBD2. J was trimmed by 3 bases and V by 5 bases; bases with no gene match: 7. The CDR3 runs to 16 residues. CDR1 is DFQATT, CDR2 SNEGSKA, per germline (reference sequence). The chain's CDR3 is CSAGGLAGGPLYEQYF. CDR3 bases: TGCAGTGCTGGGGGACTAGCGGGAGGGCCTCTCTACGAGCAGTACTTC.

This clonotype was recorded many times. V gene TRBV20-1 combines with J gene TRBJ2-4; TRBD1 matches at 9 bases. The CDR3 consists of 12 residues. In germline, CDR1 is DFQATT, CDR2 SNEGSKA (reference sequence). Trimming removed 5 bases from V and 7 bases from J; junction bases left unmatched: 3. The CDR3 spells CSAETGGNIQYF. The CDR3 DNA sequence: TGCAGTGCTGAGACAGGGGGGAACATTCAGTACTTC.

The rearrangement uses TRBV11-1 and TRBJ1-5; 7 bases align to TRBD1. This CDR3 has 14 amino acids. Per the germline V gene, CDR1 is SGHAT and CDR2 is FQDESV (reference sequence). V lost 0 bases to trimming and J lost 7 bases; unmatched junction nucleotides: 3. CDR3 amino acids: CASSLAGQAQPQHF. In DNA, the CDR3 is TGTGCCAGCAGCTTAGCCGGACAGGCGCAGCCCCAGCATTTT.

Concerning this clonotype itself: A much larger clone lies one base from this, so it may be a read error. The CDR3 loop is CASSGRVPYEQYF. CDR3 DNA: TGTGCCAGCAGCGGGAGGGTCCCCTACGAGCAGTACTTC. V is TRBV7-8 and J is TRBJ2-7; 7 nucleotides align to TRBD2. V was clipped by 5 bases and J by 2 bases; unmatched bases: 3. The CDR3 runs to 13 residues. Germline V lookup: CDR1 SGHVS, CDR2 FQNEAQ.

Many counts were recorded for this clonotype. The chain carries TRBV27 and TRBJ1-2, with D possibly being TRBD1 (5 bases). CDR3 length equals 15 residues. V lost 6 bases, J lost 6 bases, and 20 bases lay in between. Germline CDR1 MNHEY, CDR2 SMNVEV (reference sequence). The CDR3 nucleotides are TGTGCCAGCAGGGAGACCGGGACGCTAACCCATGGCTACACCTTC. This sequence encodes CASRETGTLTHGYTF.

This clonotype showed up many times. The V gene is TRBV7-6, the J gene TRBJ2-2; D is undetermined. V lost 5 bases and J 5 bases, leaving 12 bases between the germline ends. The CDR3 runs 14 residues. In germline, CDR1 is SGHVS, CDR2 FNYEAQ. DNA of the CDR3: TGTGCCAGCAGCCCCCAAGGTTTTACCGGGGAGCTGTTTTTT. It translates to CASSPQGFTGELFF.

This clonotype was seen more than once but under ten times. The chain recombines TRBV5-4 with TRBJ2-3; the D gene is possibly TRBD2 (6 bases). V was cut by 1 base and J by 6 bases, with 18 bases left in between. The CDR3 runs to 16 residues. From germline, CDR1 is SGHNT and CDR2 YYREEE (reference sequence). CDR3: CASSLFSGSRGDTQYF. Written as DNA, the CDR3 is TGTGCCAGCAGCTTGTTTTCCGGGAGCCGGGGCGATACGCAGTATTTT.

This clonotype was counted a few times. The rearrangement joins TRBV7-9 to TRBJ2-5; TRBD1 agrees at 9 bases. Germline CDR1 is SEHNR and CDR2 is FQNEAQ (reference sequence). The CDR3 totals 16 residues. V gave up 1 base and J gave up 1 base; unmatched junction bases: 4. The CDR3 region is CASSLEGQGIQETQYF. CDR3 bases: TGTGCCAGCAGCTTAGAGGGACAGGGAATCCAAGAGACCCAGTACTTC. Supplemented by reference TRBV7-9 and TRBJ2-5, the full variable domain reads DTGVSQNPRHKITKRGQNVTFRCDPISEHNRLYWYRQTLGQGPEFLTYFQNEAQLEKSRLLSDRFSAERPKGSFSTLEIQRTEQGDSAMYLCASSLEGQGIQETQYFGPGTRLLVL.

This clonotype has ten or more counts. The chain uses TRBV2 and TRBJ2-1; a possible D gene is TRBD2 (6 bases). Germline V gene data show CDR1 as SNHLY and CDR2 as FYNNEI. Trimming took off 7 bases at V and 0 bases at J, with 10 bases between the two ends. CDR3 size: 14 residues. CDR3 sequence (DNA): TGTGCCAGCAAAGGACTACGCTCCTACAATGAGCAGTTCTTC. This gives the protein CASKGLRSYNEQFF.

This clonotype was recorded at least ten times. The chain is built from TRBV21-1 and TRBJ1-5. TRBV21-1 is described as a pseudogene. The CDR3 runs to 15 residues. CDR3 nucleotide sequence: TGTGCCAGCAGTTCTTTTCCAGTCTGCAATCAGCCCCAGCATTTT. Translated: CASSSFPVCNQPQHF.

The rearrangement joins TRBV15 to TRBJ1-2; weak D call: TRBD1 (5 bases). CDR3 length: 14 amino acids. V was clipped by 5 bases and J by 6 bases, with 16 bases between them. Germline V CDR1 and CDR2: LNHNV, YYDKDF (reference sequence). The CDR3 loop reads CATSSRGGGNGYTF. CDR3 coding DNA: TGTGCCACCAGCTCTAGGGGTGGGGGGAATGGCTACACCTTC.

Remarks on this clonotype: A much larger clone lies one base from this, so it may be a read error. V is TRBV29-1 and J is TRBJ2-7, with D unresolved. Trimming shortened V by 5 bases and J by 6 bases, and 14 bases separated the two germline ends. Germline V lookup: CDR1 SQVTM, CDR2 ANQGSEA. The CDR3 is made up of 12 amino acids. DNA of the CDR3: TGCAGCGTTAACACCGTTTTGCGCGAGCAGTACTTC. Translated, it gives CSVNTVLREQYF.

This clonotype was counted many times. The rearrangement uses TRBV25-1 and TRBJ2-3; 9 nucleotides align to TRBD2. V dropped 3 bases and J dropped 5; count of bases not matched to a gene: 15. This CDR3 contains 18 residues. Germline assignment: CDR1 MGHDK and CDR2 SYGVNS. CDR3 residues: CASSESLRGREGQDTQYF. The CDR3 nucleotides are TGTGCCAGCAGTGAGTCTCTTCGAGGGCGGGAGGGCCAAGATACGCAGTATTTT.

This clonotype was counted ten times or more. The chain joins TRBV7-2 to TRBJ1-1; weak D call: TRBD1 (5 bases). The germline gives CDR1 SGHTA, CDR2 FQGNSA. Trimming took 1 base from V and 3 from J, leaving 12 bases between them. The CDR3 is 15 amino acids. The CDR3 loop reads CASSLVGLGDTEAFF. Here the CDR3 DNA reads TGTGCCAGCAGCTTAGTGGGGCTGGGAGACACTGAAGCTTTCTTT.

This clonotype has just a few counts. The J gene is TRBJ2-1, the V gene TRBV20-1; D unclear. V lost 3 bases, J lost 8 bases, and 17 bases lay in between. The CDR3 is made up of 14 amino acids. CDR1 DFQATT and CDR2 SNEGSKA come from the germline V gene (reference sequence). CDR3 bases: TGCAGTGCTAGGCTAGTTACTCCCTTTTATGAGCAGTTCTTC. Translation gives CSARLVTPFYEQFF.